Each of the 9 T cell receptor beta chains below was sequenced from the same sample in a study of shared clonotypes between healthy human individuals (dated by TCRdb to 2020 to 2022). Library construction relied on the immunoSEQ multiplex PCR assay. TCRdb carries this immuneACCESS record with in-frame sequences only. Its versions omit some clonotypes, under half of them owing to an unresolved V gene in the studies checked, with the rest unexplained. Present in this sample are about 180,000 clones, over 80% of which were seen just once. The ten largest clones take up around 0.072% of the sample. The specimen was naive CD4+ T cells sorted from blood. The meaning of the sample's cell subset or site label: CD45RA+ positively selected. All receptors come from a woman under 40 in good health.

The gene calls are TRBV6-6 and TRBJ2-7; TRBD2 aligns across 11 bases. Per the germline V gene, CDR1 is MNHNY and CDR2 is SVGAGI (reference sequence). The CDR3 spans 13 residues. After removal of 6 bases from V and 4 bases from J, the junction contained 2 bases not matched to a gene. CDR3 nucleotides: TGTGCCAGCAGGTCTAGCGGGAGGTACGAGCAGTACTTC. The encoded protein is CASRSSGRYEQYF.

This clone was detected once. V usage is TRBV28 and J usage is TRBJ1-5; perhaps TRBD1 as D (5 bases). Trimming cost V 6 bases and J 4 bases, with 16 bases left between them. In germline, CDR1 is MDHEN, CDR2 SYDVKM. This CDR3 is 15 amino acids long. The CDR3 nucleotides read TGTGCCAGCAGCGGCGGGGACGGACCAAATCAGCCCCAGCATTTT. Translated, it gives CASSGGDGPNQPQHF. Looking up the rest from reference TRBV28 and TRBJ1-5 gives the full variable domain: DVKVTQSSRYLVKRTGEKVFLECVQDMDHENMFWYRQDPGLGLRLIYFSYDVKMKEKGDIPEGYSVSREKKERFSLILESASTNQTSMYLCASSGGDGPNQPQHFGDGTRLSIL.

In its sample, this clone was seen a few times. The CDR3 spells CASSQDDGEYQPQHF. In DNA, the CDR3 is TGTGCCAGCAGCCAAGATGATGGGGAGTATCAGCCCCAGCATTTT. V usage is TRBV4-2 and J usage is TRBJ1-5; D remains unclear. The germline V and J ends were trimmed by 0 bases and 5 bases, with 11 bases remaining between them. The CDR3 is made up of 15 amino acids. Germline V gene sequence: CDR1 LGHNA, CDR2 YNFKEQ.

Written as DNA, the CDR3 is TGTGCCACCCAGAACTATGGCTACACCTTC. Translated, it gives CATQNYGYTF. This chain links TRBV15 with TRBJ1-2; D gene uncertain. The V end was cut by 8 bases, the J end by 2 bases, with 3 bases between. Germline V gene sequence: CDR1 LNHNV, CDR2 YYDKDF (reference sequence). The CDR3 covers 10 residues.

The chain links TRBV18 to TRBJ2-3; D is possibly TRBD2 (6 bases). In germline, CDR1 is KGHSH, CDR2 LQKENI. With 0 bases removed from V and 0 bases from J, the gap between germline ends came to 10 bases. The CDR3 has 16 residues. In DNA form, the CDR3 reads TGTGCCAGCTCACCACCGACGAGCGGGAGCACAGATACGCAGTATTTT. Protein sequence: CASSPPTSGSTDTQYF.

The chain carries TRBV7-2 and TRBJ2-7; 9 nucleotides align to TRBD2. The CDR3 is 16 amino acids. The germline V gene has CDR1 SGHTA and CDR2 FQGNSA. J was trimmed by 2 bases and V by 5 bases; bases with no gene match: 10. The DNA of the CDR3 is TGTGCCAGCAGCCCGACCTCTGCGGGAGGGCCCTACGAGCAGTACTTC. It codes for CASSPTSAGGPYEQYF.

The rearrangement joins TRBV4-2 to TRBJ2-1, with 12 bases fitting TRBD2. Germline V gene lookup returns CDR1 LGHNA and CDR2 YNFKEQ. Trimming removed 0 bases from V and 8 bases from J; junction bases left unmatched: 5. The CDR3 runs to 16 residues. The chain's CDR3 is CASSQDLTSGRDEQFF. In DNA form, the CDR3 reads TGTGCCAGCAGCCAAGATCTGACTAGCGGGAGAGATGAGCAGTTCTTC.

V gene TRBV5-4 combines with J gene TRBJ2-1, with 9 bases matching TRBD1. Germline V lookup: CDR1 SGHNT, CDR2 YYREEE (reference sequence). J gave up 8 bases and V 4 bases, and 4 bases lay outside the gene matches. This CDR3 has 13 residues. The CDR3 loop reads CASSLGQGHEQFF. The CDR3 DNA is TGTGCCAGCAGCCTGGGACAGGGCCATGAGCAGTTCTTC.

This clone came up once. This sequence joins TRBV5-4 and TRBJ2-7, with 8 bases aligning to TRBD1. Trimming cost V 3 bases and J 3 bases; bases outside gene matches: 8. Per the germline V gene, CDR1 is SGHNT and CDR2 is YYREEE (reference sequence). CDR3 length: 15 amino acids. CDR3 in DNA: TGTGCCAGCAGCTCCCCGAGGACAGGGAGCTACGAGCAGTACTTC. Its protein product is CASSSPRTGSYEQYF.